The 29 T cell receptor beta chains in this list originate from one sample, sequenced in a study of T-cell reconstitution after alpha-beta-depleted transplantation in children. Construction of the TCRbeta library involved unique molecular identifiers. Each CDR3 protein gets one entry after TCRdb re-called the PCR reads with MiXCR. The top ten clones hold approximately 5% of a sample with some 840,000 distinct CDR3 sequences, 16% of them seen once. Sample: PBMCs, mostly from graft donor cells, taken 360 days after TCRalphabeta/CD19-depleted stem cell transplant. These receptor sequences come from a male patient younger than 18 who had a stem cell transplant for acute lymphoblastic leukemia, so the T cells may come from the graft donor.

This clonotype was picked up a small number of times. This chain uses TRBV28 with TRBJ2-1; D is possibly TRBD1 or TRBD2 (5 bases each). The CDR3 runs 12 residues. Germline V CDR1 and CDR2: MDHEN, SYDVKM. V gave up 4 bases and J gave up 11 bases, with 12 bases separating them. CDR3 bases: TGTGCCAGCAGTTCCCCGGGACCTAAGCAGTTCTTC. Translation gives CASSSPGPKQFF.

This clonotype was detected a few times. This chain uses TRBV14 with TRBJ2-1, with D possibly being TRBD2 (6 bases). This CDR3 spans 14 amino acids. Deletions cut 5 bases from V and 5 bases from J, with 13 bases between. Germline assignment: CDR1 SGHDN and CDR2 FVKESK. CDR3 DNA: TGTGCCAGCAGCTCTAGCGTATCGGACAATGAGCAGTTCTTC. Translation gives CASSSSVSDNEQFF.

This clonotype was detected only a few times. V usage is TRBV12-3 or TRBV12-4 and J usage is TRBJ2-5, with a weak D call TRBD1 (5 bases). The CDR3 is 14 residues long. The germline V and J ends were trimmed by 1 base and 2 bases, with 8 bases remaining between them. The CDR3 bases are TGTGCCAGCAGTTTAGATAACAGGCAAGAGACCCAGTACTTC. It is translated as CASSLDNRQETQYF.

This rearrangement joins TRBV27 to TRBJ2-5, with D perhaps TRBD1 or TRBD2 (6 bases each). Germline V gives CDR1 MNHEY, CDR2 SMNVEV (reference sequence). This CDR3 is built from 14 residues. Trimming took off 6 bases at V and 1 base at J, with 12 bases between the two ends. The CDR3: CASRTGGLQETQYF. The CDR3 bases are TGTGCCAGCAGGACCGGGGGCCTCCAAGAGACCCAGTACTTC.

The chain uses TRBV18 and TRBJ1-2; D remains unclear. There are 14 residues in the CDR3. Trimming removed 6 bases from V and 4 bases from J, with 15 bases in between. Germline CDR1 reads KGHSH; CDR2 reads LQKENI. The CDR3 loop reads CASSQDADRYGYTF. CDR3 DNA sequence: TGTGCCAGCTCGCAGGACGCGGATCGCTATGGCTACACCTTC.

This sequence joins TRBV28 and TRBJ1-2; no firm D call. Germline CDR1 is MDHEN and CDR2 is SYDVKM. The CDR3 is made up of 11 amino acids. Trimming took 8 bases from V and 6 from J, leaving 10 bases between them. The CDR3 region has the DNA TGTGCCAGCCATACGGGCCATGGCTACACCTTC. It is translated as CASHTGHGYTF.

This clonotype was observed at least ten times. The chain couples TRBV20-1 to TRBJ1-2; the match to TRBD1 covers 7 bases. This CDR3 contains 14 residues. V dropped 6 bases and J dropped 4; count of bases not matched to a gene: 11. The germline CDR1 and CDR2 sequences are DFQATT and SNEGSKA (reference sequence). CDR3 DNA sequence: TGCAGTGCGGAACATTGGGACAGTTTCTATGGCTACACCTTC. This gives the protein CSAEHWDSFYGYTF.

The gene calls are TRBV6-5 and TRBJ2-1; 11 bases fit TRBD2. The length of the CDR3 is 18 residues. J gave up 0 bases and V 6 bases, and 10 bases lay outside the gene matches. Germline V CDR1 and CDR2: MNHEY, SVGAGI. The DNA of the CDR3 is TGTGCCAGCAGCGATGGGGCTAGCGGGAGGAGCTCCTACAATGAGCAGTTCTTC. It encodes CASSDGASGRSSYNEQFF.

V is TRBV7-9 and J is TRBJ2-5; TRBD2 aligns across 8 bases. The ends lost 7 bases at V and 4 bases at J; junction bases unmatched: 11. The CDR3 consists of 15 residues. Germline V CDR1 and CDR2: SEHNR, FQNEAQ (reference sequence). The CDR3 DNA reads TGTGCCAGCACCCCCGTGGCGGGAGGCCCAGAGACCCAGTACTTC. It codes for CASTPVAGGPETQYF.

This clonotype was found a few times. The rearrangement joins TRBV5-1 to TRBJ2-3; either TRBD1 or TRBD2 may fit D (6 bases each). Looked up from germline, CDR1 is SGHRS and CDR2 is YFSETQ. CDR3 length: 16 amino acids. V was clipped by 3 bases and J by 3 bases, with 17 bases between them. The CDR3 sequence is CASSSGVGGYTDTQYF. DNA of the CDR3: TGCGCCAGCAGCTCAGGAGTGGGGGGCTATACAGATACGCAGTATTTT.

The chain carries TRBV30 and TRBJ2-1, with TRBD2 matching 9 bases. Looked up from germline, CDR1 is GTSNPN and CDR2 is SVGIG (reference sequence). The CDR3 runs 14 residues. The junction had 8 bases not matched to a gene; V was cut back by 6 bases and J by 5 bases. The CDR3 loop reads CACSGGGGDNEQFF. DNA of the CDR3: TGTGCCTGCAGCGGTGGCGGGGGGGACAATGAGCAGTTCTTC.

This clonotype was counted at least ten times. This sequence joins TRBV5-1 and TRBJ2-7; D may match TRBD1 or TRBD2 (5 bases each). Trimming left V 4 bases short and J 6 bases short, with 14 bases between. The germline V gene has CDR1 SGHRS and CDR2 YFSETQ. The CDR3 contains 13 residues. This CDR3 reads CASSRDLASEQYF. The CDR3 DNA is TGCGCCAGCAGCAGGGACCTGGCTAGCGAGCAGTACTTC.

This clonotype was seen a few times. This chain joins TRBV25-1 and TRBJ2-7; D tentatively fits TRBD1 or TRBD2 (6 bases each). V was cut by 3 bases and J by 3 bases, with 15 bases left in between. In germline, CDR1 is MGHDK, CDR2 SYGVNS. The CDR3 runs 15 residues. The CDR3 reads CASSDEGGLFYEQYF. The DNA for the CDR3 is TGTGCCAGCAGTGACGAAGGGGGACTCTTCTACGAGCAGTACTTC.

The chain has TRBV6-1 and TRBJ2-7; 7 nucleotides agree with TRBD1. Trimming removed 5 bases from V and 0 bases from J; junction bases left unmatched: 10. The CDR3 consists of 16 residues. Germline CDR1 and CDR2: MNHNS and SASEGT. In DNA, the CDR3 is TGTGCCAGCAGTCCCGAGTGGTGGGACAGCTCCTACGAGCAGTACTTC. Amino acid sequence: CASSPEWWDSSYEQYF.

The chain carries TRBV20-1 and TRBJ2-1; 8 bases map to TRBD2. Trimming removed 0 bases from V and 8 bases from J; junction bases left unmatched: 6. CDR1 is DFQATT, CDR2 SNEGSKA, per germline (reference sequence). The CDR3 contains 14 residues. CDR3 DNA sequence: TGCAGTGCTAGAGAGAGACTAGCGTTCGATGAGCAGTTCTTC. Translating it yields CSARERLAFDEQFF.

The chain carries TRBV5-1 and TRBJ2-2; D is possibly TRBD1 (5 bases). With 0 bases removed from V and 7 bases from J, the gap between germline ends came to 10 bases. Germline V gene data show CDR1 as SGHRS and CDR2 as YFSETQ. The CDR3 runs 14 residues. Here the CDR3 DNA reads TGCGCCAGCAGCTTGGCCGCAGGGTTCGGGGAGCTGTTTTTT. Translation gives CASSLAAGFGELFF. The entire variable domain, with the rest obtained from reference TRBV5-1 and TRBJ2-2, is as follows: KAGVTQTPRYLIKTRGQQVTLSCSPISGHRSVSWYQQTPGQGLQFLFEYFSETQRNKGNFPGRFSGRQFSNSRSEMNVSTLELGDSALYLCASSLAAGFGELFFGEGSRLTVL.

This clonotype has only a few counts. This chain joins TRBV12-3 or TRBV12-4 and TRBJ2-7; D might be TRBD1 (6 bases). CDR3 length equals 13 residues. V lost 6 bases and J lost 3, with 12 bases in between. CDR3 amino acids: CASSRTENYEQYF. The DNA for the CDR3 is TGTGCCAGCAGCCGGACAGAGAACTACGAGCAGTACTTC.

Ten or more counts support this clonotype. The chain links TRBV4-2 to TRBJ2-3, with D hard to call. V lost 0 bases and J lost 1, with 11 bases in between. Germline V lookup: CDR1 LGHNA, CDR2 YNFKEQ. CDR3 length equals 16 residues. The CDR3 region has the DNA TGTGCCAGCAGCCAAGATATGAACACAGGCACAGATACGCAGTATTTT. This encodes CASSQDMNTGTDTQYF.

V usage is TRBV12-3 or TRBV12-4 and J usage is TRBJ1-2; tentative D call: TRBD1 (5 bases). The ends were cut back, 4 bases at V and 4 bases at J, with 10 bases in the middle. CDR3 length: 13 residues. The CDR3 region has the DNA TGTGCCAGCAGTTGGGCAGGGTCCTATGGCTACACCTTC. Its translation: CASSWAGSYGYTF.

This chain uses TRBV18 with TRBJ2-7, with D perhaps being TRBD1 or TRBD2 (5 bases each). The germline V gene encodes CDR1 KGHSH and CDR2 LQKENI. Deletions cut 1 base from V and 6 bases from J, with 10 bases between. The CDR3 sequence is 13 residues long. The CDR3 nucleotides are TGTGCCAGCTCACCACTGGGGGAGTCCGAGCAGTACTTC. This encodes CASSPLGESEQYF.

The rearrangement links TRBV29-1 to TRBJ2-7; the D gene could be TRBD1 or TRBD2 (7 bases each). With 2 bases removed from V and 4 bases from J, the gap between germline ends came to 15 bases. The CDR3 spans 14 residues. Looked up from germline, CDR1 is SQVTM and CDR2 is ANQGSEA. CDR3: CSVEKVQGGYEQYF. Written as DNA, the CDR3 is TGCAGCGTTGAAAAAGTCCAGGGGGGGTACGAGCAGTACTTC.

This clonotype has just a few counts. The chain carries TRBV7-8 and TRBJ2-5; no clear D. The germline V and J ends were trimmed by 4 bases and 8 bases, with 14 bases remaining between them. The length of the CDR3 is 13 residues. The germline CDR1 and CDR2 sequences are SGHVS and FQNEAQ. CDR3 protein: CASSSALSVTQYF. The CDR3 DNA reads as TGTGCCAGCAGCTCCGCCCTGTCGGTTACCCAGTACTTC.

This clonotype was counted a few times. J is TRBJ2-3 and V is TRBV11-2; 10 nucleotides match TRBD1. The CDR3 runs to 18 residues. Germline V gene sequence: CDR1 SGHAT, CDR2 FQNNGV. V gave up 2 bases and J gave up 4 bases; unmatched junction bases: 12. The CDR3 reads CASSLIGGTGDLADTQYF. The CDR3 nucleotides are TGTGCCAGCAGCTTAATAGGTGGGACAGGGGATCTTGCAGATACGCAGTATTTT.

J is TRBJ1-1 and V is TRBV5-1; D remains ambiguous. CDR3 length: 13 amino acids. The ends were cut back, 4 bases at V and 4 bases at J, with 11 bases in the middle. Germline CDR1 is SGHRS and CDR2 is YFSETQ. This chain's CDR3 is CASSPVVSTEAFF. For the CDR3, the DNA is TGCGCCAGCAGCCCCGTAGTCAGCACTGAAGCTTTCTTT.

This clonotype was found a few times. The chain joins TRBV2 to TRBJ2-2, with D possibly TRBD2 on 5 matching bases. Germline values: CDR1 SNHLY, CDR2 FYNNEI. The length of the CDR3 is 15 residues. Trimming stripped 3 bases from V and 0 bases from J, with 8 bases between. The CDR3 loop is CASSEVEANTGELFF. In nucleotides, the CDR3 is TGTGCCAGCAGTGAGGTGGAGGCGAACACCGGGGAGCTGTTTTTT.

This clonotype came up a few times. This chain uses TRBV14 with TRBJ2-7; 9 bases line up with TRBD1. Looked up from germline, CDR1 is SGHDN and CDR2 is FVKESK. This CDR3 region has 15 residues. J gave up 3 bases and V 3 bases, and 6 bases lay outside the gene matches. The CDR3 DNA is TGTGCCAGCAGCCAGCTCCCGGGACAGGGCTACGAGCAGTACTTC. It yields the protein CASSQLPGQGYEQYF. Variable domain in full (rest from reference TRBV14 and TRBJ2-7): EAGVTQFPSHSVIEKGQTVTLRCDPISGHDNLYWYRRVMGKEIKFLLHFVKESKQDESGMPNNRFLAERTGGTYSTLKVQPAELEDSGVYFCASSQLPGQGYEQYFGPGTRLTVT.

This clonotype was detected only a few times. The rearrangement uses TRBV4-1 and TRBJ2-7; 7 positions agree with TRBD2. Per germline, CDR1 MGHRA and CDR2 YSYEKL. J was trimmed by 2 bases and V by 0 bases; bases with no gene match: 7. The CDR3 sequence is 16 residues long. CDR3 residues: CASSQDGGSDPYEQYF. CDR3 coding DNA: TGCGCCAGCAGCCAAGATGGCGGGAGTGATCCCTACGAGCAGTACTTC.

The chain links TRBV5-1 to TRBJ2-7; 7 bases agree with TRBD2. CDR1 is SGHRS and CDR2 is YFSETQ in the germline V gene. This CDR3 is built from 15 residues. Trimming took 4 bases from V and 0 from J; bases not matched to a gene: 7. CDR3 DNA: TGCGCCAGCAGCCTATCAGCGGGGAACTCCTACGAGCAGTACTTC. This encodes CASSLSAGNSYEQYF.

This clonotype showed up many times. This rearrangement joins TRBV12-3 or TRBV12-4 to TRBJ2-2, with a tentative D call TRBD2 (6 bases). The V end was cut by 7 bases, the J end by 6 bases, with 21 bases between. This CDR3 is 16 amino acids long. The CDR3 loop reads CASNAGTSLRAGELFF. In DNA, the CDR3 is TGTGCCAGCAATGCGGGGACGTCCCTTAGGGCCGGGGAGCTGTTTTTT.